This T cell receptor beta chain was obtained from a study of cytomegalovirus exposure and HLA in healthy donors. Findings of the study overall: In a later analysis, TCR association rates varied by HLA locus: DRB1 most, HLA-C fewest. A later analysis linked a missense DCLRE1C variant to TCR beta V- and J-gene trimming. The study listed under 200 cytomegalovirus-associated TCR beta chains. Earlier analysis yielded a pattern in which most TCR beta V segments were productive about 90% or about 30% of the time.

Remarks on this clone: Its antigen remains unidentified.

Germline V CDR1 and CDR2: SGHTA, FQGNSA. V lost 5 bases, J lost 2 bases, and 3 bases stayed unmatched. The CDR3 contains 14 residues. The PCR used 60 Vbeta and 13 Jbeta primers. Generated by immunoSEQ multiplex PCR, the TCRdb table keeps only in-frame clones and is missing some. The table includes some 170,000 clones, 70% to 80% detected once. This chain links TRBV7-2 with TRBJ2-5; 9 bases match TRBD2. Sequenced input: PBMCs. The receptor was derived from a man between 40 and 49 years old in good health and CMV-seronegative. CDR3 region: CASSQGLAQETQYF. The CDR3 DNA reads TGTGCCAGCAGCCAAGGACTAGCGCAAGAGACCCAGTACTTC.